These T cell receptor beta chains were read from a single sample in a study of beta chain features in type 1 diabetes. This table comes from immunoSEQ multiplex PCR, and its TCRdb copy is limited to in-frame clones, with some not included. The table lists about half a million clones, roughly 11% of them singletons. What was sequenced was naive CD4+ T cells from blood. All receptors derive from a woman under 30 in good health. Each CDR3 is given with its conserved first and last residue. D genes are given only for firm matches. Expanded clones are given a class, and other clones once, few, many or no size at all.

j_call v_call clone_size d_call cdr3_aa cdr3_nt
TRBJ2-7 TRBV30 NA TRBD1 CAWNYEQGADEQYF TGTGCCTGGAACTACGAACAGGGGGCGGACGAGCAGTACTTC
TRBJ2-5 TRBV5-6 few NA CASSPLSSETQYF TGTGCCAGCAGCCCCCTATCCTCCGAGACCCAGTACTTC
TRBJ2-5 TRBV9 NA NA CASSVGTGTETQYF TGTGCCAGCAGCGTAGGAACAGGGACGGAGACCCAGTACTTC
TRBJ1-1 TRBV9 NA TRBD1 CASSARTGAEAFF TGTGCCAGCAGCGCCCGGACAGGGGCTGAAGCTTTCTTT
TRBJ2-3 TRBV7-2 NA NA CASSLAPSTDTQYF TGTGCCAGCAGCTTAGCGCCCAGCACAGATACGCAGTATTTT
TRBJ1-3 TRBV28 NA NA CASSWGHSGNTIYF TGTGCCAGCAGTTGGGGTCACTCTGGAAACACCATATATTTT
TRBJ2-1 TRBV7-2 few NA CASSLVPSYNEQFF TGTGCCAGCAGCTTAGTACCCTCCTACAATGAGCAGTTCTTC
TRBJ2-3 TRBV7-3 few NA CASSRGSTDTQYF TGTGCCAGCAGCAGGGGGTCCACAGATACGCAGTATTTT
TRBJ1-2 TRBV20-1 NA TRBD1 CSAQGADGYTF TGCAGTGCTCAGGGGGCAGATGGCTACACCTTC
TRBJ2-1 TRBV7-2 once NA CASSLDADRDNEQFF TGTGCCAGCAGCTTAGATGCGGACAGAGACAATGAGCAGTTCTTC
TRBJ1-4 TRBV7-3 few TRBD1 CASRSGQVDNEKLFF TGTGCCAGCAGGTCGGGACAGGTCGATAATGAAAAACTGTTTTTT
TRBJ2-3 TRBV7-2 few NA CASTLGRDTQYF TGTGCCAGCACCTTAGGGAGGGATACGCAGTATTTT
TRBJ1-6 TRBV7-9 few TRBD1 CASSLGHGTGKSPLHF TGTGCCAGCAGCTTAGGTCACGGGACAGGGAAATCACCCCTCCACTTT
TRBJ1-2 TRBV27 NA TRBD1 CASSLSLGQNGYTF TGTGCCAGCAGTTTATCGCTGGGACAGAACGGCTACACCTTC
TRBJ2-7 TRBV19 NA NA CASSMWGDRYEQYF TGTGCCAGTAGTATGTGGGGGGATCGGTACGAGCAGTACTTC
TRBJ1-4 TRBV6-6 few NA CASSPPGPEEKLFF TGTGCCAGCAGCCCCCCGGGACCGGAAGAAAAACTGTTTTTT
TRBJ2-5 TRBV5-1 few NA CASSFGGRRETQYF TGCGCCAGCAGCTTCGGGGGGCGTCGAGAGACCCAGTACTTC
TRBJ1-4 TRBV4-3 NA TRBD1 CASSPGQGINEKLFF TGCGCCAGCAGCCCAGGACAGGGCATTAATGAAAAACTGTTTTTT
TRBJ2-7 TRBV19 NA NA CASRTGHEQYF TGTGCCAGTAGAACGGGCCACGAGCAGTACTTC
TRBJ1-2 TRBV7-9 NA NA CASSPGFSGSYTF TGTGCCAGCAGCCCTGGTTTTTCCGGCAGCTACACCTTC
TRBJ2-7 TRBV7-2 NA NA CASSRGTSLSSYEQYF TGTGCCAGCAGCCGCGGGACCTCCCTTTCCTCCTACGAGCAGTACTTC
TRBJ2-5 TRBV4-2 NA TRBD2 CASSQGGRAGDVETQYF TGTGCCAGCAGCCAAGGGGGGCGAGCGGGAGACGTGGAGACCCAGTACTTC
TRBJ1-5 TRBV4-1 NA NA CASSQVNQPQHF TGCGCCAGCAGCCAAGTAAATCAGCCCCAGCATTTT
TRBJ2-7 TRBV4-3 few TRBD1 CASSRVRDRVYEQYF TGCGCCAGCAGCCGAGTCCGGGACAGAGTCTACGAGCAGTACTTC
TRBJ1-5 TRBV18 NA NA CASSGTGVSNQPQHF TGTGCCAGCTCGGGCACAGGAGTTAGCAATCAGCCCCAGCATTTT
TRBJ2-5 TRBV7-9 NA TRBD2 CASSLGLAGQETQYF TGTGCCAGCAGCCTGGGACTAGCGGGACAAGAGACCCAGTACTTC
TRBJ2-7 TRBV7-9 few TRBD2 CASSSTSGRSEQYF TGTGCCAGCAGCTCCACTAGCGGGAGGTCTGAGCAGTACTTC
TRBJ1-1 TRBV18 NA NA CASSPLIGEAFF TGTGCCAGCTCACCACTTATCGGGGAAGCTTTCTTT
TRBJ1-4 TRBV29-1 NA TRBD1 CSALKHRGRDEKLFF TGCAGCGCGCTCAAACACAGGGGACGGGATGAAAAACTGTTTTTT
TRBJ2-7 TRBV7-8 few NA CASRGDYEQYF TGTGCCAGCAGGGGGGACTACGAGCAGTACTTC
TRBJ1-1 TRBV9 NA NA CASSVVSTVGTEAFF TGTGCCAGCAGCGTAGTTTCGACAGTAGGCACTGAAGCTTTCTTT
TRBJ2-1 TRBV7-8 NA TRBD2 CASSSLSGRGEQFF TGTGCCAGCAGCTCCCTTAGCGGGAGGGGTGAGCAGTTCTTC
TRBJ2-2 TRBV10-3 few NA CAIRGQVTGELFF TGTGCCATCAGGGGGCAAGTCACCGGGGAGCTGTTTTTT
TRBJ1-1 TRBV7-3 few NA CASSQRLNTEAFF TGTGCCAGCAGCCAACGCCTGAACACTGAAGCTTTCTTT
TRBJ1-1 TRBV2 few NA CASGWRLDTEAFF TGTGCCAGCGGATGGCGGTTGGACACTGAAGCTTTCTTT
TRBJ2-2 TRBV30 NA NA CAWRGRGSDFIGELFF TGTGCCTGGAGGGGAAGAGGATCGGATTTTATCGGGGAGCTGTTTTTT